What follows are 4 T cell receptor beta chains derived from one specimen sequenced in a study of identical twins. TCRdb used MiXCR to reprocess the 5' RACE reads, holding one entry per CDR3 protein. The sample contains around 1.7 million distinct CDR3 sequences, 25% to 35% of which appear only once. Source material: cord blood. These receptors all stem from a newborn girl in good health.

The sample holds one count of this clonotype. In nucleotides, the CDR3 is TGCGCCAGCAGCTTTAGGGGGTTTAGAGGCACCGGGGAGCTGTTTTTT. It specifies CASSFRGFRGTGELFF. This chain joins TRBV5-1 and TRBJ2-2; maybe TRBD1 (6 bases). The ends were cut back, 2 bases at V and 4 bases at J, with 15 bases in the middle. Germline V gene lookup returns CDR1 SGHRS and CDR2 YFSETQ. This CDR3 spans 16 amino acids.

CDR3 nucleotides: TGTGCCAGCAGCCAAGAGCCCCGACTAGCGGGCCCAACCTCCTACAATGAGCAGTTCTTC. Protein sequence: CASSQEPRLAGPTSYNEQFF. V and J are TRBV3-1 and TRBJ2-1, with 10 bases that match TRBD2. There are 20 residues in the CDR3. The germline CDR1 and CDR2 sequences are LGHDT and YNNKEL (reference sequence). J was trimmed by 0 bases and V by 0 bases; bases with no gene match: 11.

This clonotype has ten or more counts. This chain links TRBV6-5 with TRBJ2-1; perhaps TRBD2 as D (6 bases). Germline V gene lookup returns CDR1 MNHEY and CDR2 SVGAGI. Trimming stripped 2 bases from V and 5 bases from J, with 16 bases between. This CDR3 region has 16 residues. The CDR3 nucleotides are TGTGCCAGCAGTTACCTGAGCGGGCAATCGAACAATGAGCAGTTCTTC. Its translation is CASSYLSGQSNNEQFF.

The chain links TRBV19 to TRBJ1-2; perhaps TRBD1 as D (5 bases). Germline assignment: CDR1 LNHDA and CDR2 SQIVND (reference sequence). V was trimmed by 7 bases and J by 7 bases, leaving 22 bases between them. CDR3 size: 15 residues. In DNA form, the CDR3 reads TGTGCCAGTAACCAACCGGGACGGCGGATCTGTGGCTACACCTTC. It yields the protein CASNQPGRRICGYTF.